This T cell receptor beta chain is drawn from a study of low-dose radiotherapy and immunotherapy resistance in tumors. For amplifying TCRs, the PCR ran for approximately 18 cycles with Phusion, which was used together with a constant-region primer and the adapter on the V primers. MiXCR, run by TCRdb on the reads, gives a single entry per CDR3 protein. The sample consists of over 50,000 distinct CDR3 sequences, around 34% of them appearing once. This clonotype was detected many times. Stated time point: after trial treatment. Treatment here: LDRT plus nivolumab, ipilimumab, low-dose cyclophosphamide and aspirin (RACIN trial). The CDR3 extends over 15 amino acids. Trimming stripped 5 bases from V and 0 bases from J, with 11 bases between. Germline CDR1 reads LNHDA; CDR2 reads SQIVND (reference sequence).

The input for sequencing was PBMCs, taken after low-dose radiotherapy plus immunotherapy. The rearrangement joins TRBV19 to TRBJ2-1, with D unresolved. This TCR came from a male donor with rectosigmoid adenocarcinoma. This CDR3 reads CASSAQHYSYNEQFF. The CDR3 bases are TGTGCCAGTAGTGCCCAACACTACTCCTACAATGAGCAGTTCTTC.